This TCR beta chain emerged from a study of cytomegalovirus exposure and HLA in healthy donors. This clone appeared a single time. Vbeta (60) and Jbeta (13) primers were used in the PCR. Produced via immunoSEQ multiplex PCR; TCRdb's table is partial and in-frame only. The profile shows around 150,000 clones, more than 70% of them singletons. V lost 4 bases and J lost 5; bases outside the gene matches: 11. Germline V lookup: CDR1 MNHEY, CDR2 SMNVEV (reference sequence). The CDR3 extends over 16 amino acids. Material for sequencing was PBMCs. This TCR came from a man in his forties or fifties in good health and CMV-seronegative. The genes are TRBV27 and TRBJ1-2; 9 positions match TRBD1. The CDR3 nucleotides are TGTGCCAGCAGTTCCCAGACAGGGGGTGTTCCGTATGGCTACACCTTC. This gives the protein CASSSQTGGVPYGYTF.